This paragraph covers one T cell receptor beta chain sequence. Its antigen specificity is not known. It has no much larger one-base neighbor in the sample; base qualities were not kept. The V end loses 4 bases and the J end loses 1 base, and a stretch of 7 bases separates them. The CDR3 covers 13 residues, taking in both the cysteine and the phenylalanine. Left in the record is the CDR3 DNA by itself, 39 bases read in frame from the first base. The germline V gene encodes CDR1 MGHDK and CDR2 SYGVNS. This sample was taken from a study of cytomegalovirus exposure and HLA in healthy donors (dated by TCRdb to the late 2010s). Broadly, across the study: A later analysis indicated that the 95 to 150 validation repertoires were generated on the platform also employed for the 650 to 850 repertoires of the first cohort. High-throughput TCR immunosequencing, statistical association of individual TCRs with disease status, and machine learning were combined to predict cytomegalovirus infection status. In addition to the first cohort of roughly 670 subjects, a separate validation cohort of some 120 different subjects was used. The study was designed to test whether signatures of past pathogen exposure could be identified by cataloging public T cell receptors. Study-wide findings and limitations: Of the cluster scores, approximately 95% were above 0 in a later analysis, which found that TCRs clustered in the first cohort also tended to co-occur in the 120 validation repertoires. The authors suggested that the approach could potentially be generalized to other disease states and immunological phenotypes. A total of fewer than 200 TCR beta chains were listed by the study as associated with cytomegalovirus. A few of the identified cytomegalovirus-associated TCR beta chains were confirmed in vitro to be specific for cytomegalovirus antigens. The classifier was reported to diagnose cytomegalovirus status with high specificity and sensitivity in both the original and validation cohorts. The validation cohort had no HLA typing available for a later analysis, so co-occurrence within that cohort was assessed over all 120 or so repertoires. Most TCR sequences were seen in very few donors, while some public TCRs were found in many individuals.

The donors belonged to the validation cohort of around 110 subjects, which was separate from the roughly 670-subject first cohort. The method was the immunoSEQ multiplex PCR assay. Concerning the study's data processing: To diagnose cytomegalovirus status from the catalog of TCR beta chain sequences, a statistical classification framework was built. TCRdb holds this immuneACCESS table with in-frame rearrangements only. Some clones are missing; in checked studies, unresolved V genes explain under half, and the rest has no known cause. That table gives V, J and clone size, and the DNA gave D and trimming. In this sample the table shows 250,000 or so clones, around 87% of which occur a single time. The ten largest clones add up to about 3% of the sample.

Sequencing input: PBMCs. The sequence is built from TRBV25-1 and TRBJ1-1, with a tentative D gene TRBD1 over 6 matching bases. The receptor was derived from a young man in good health and CMV-seronegative. The CDR3 is CASSVGANTEAFF. DNA sequence: TGTGCCAGCAGTGTGGGGGCGAACACTGAAGCTTTCTTT.